The T cell receptor (beta chain) under discussion was sequenced for a study of cytomegalovirus exposure and HLA in healthy donors. Study-level points and caveats: Serostatus for CMV was the only available immune exposure information. CMV antigen specificity was confirmed in vitro for a few CMV-associated chains.

Primers: 60 Vbeta forward and 13 Jbeta reverse. Sequencing used immunoSEQ multiplex PCR; TCRdb keeps in-frame clones, though not all of them. The sample yields about 93,000 clones, less than 80% seen once. Trimming took off 3 bases at V and 8 bases at J, with 8 bases between the two ends. Germline lookup yields CDR1 SGHDN and CDR2 FVKESK. This CDR3 spans 12 amino acids. Concerning this clone itself: Its antigen is unidentified.

The gene calls are TRBV14 and TRBJ2-4, with D uncertain. This sequence was found in a boy between 10 and 17 years old in good health and CMV-seropositive. The sequencing input was PBMCs. CDR3 residues: CASSQSIDIQYF. The CDR3 DNA reads TGTGCCAGCAGCCAGTCTATTGACATTCAGTACTTC. Complete variable domain (other parts from reference TRBV14 and TRBJ2-4): EAGVTQFPSHSVIEKGQTVTLRCDPISGHDNLYWYRRVMGKEIKFLLHFVKESKQDESGMPNNRFLAERTGGTYSTLKVQPAELEDSGVYFCASSQSIDIQYFGAGTRLSVL.